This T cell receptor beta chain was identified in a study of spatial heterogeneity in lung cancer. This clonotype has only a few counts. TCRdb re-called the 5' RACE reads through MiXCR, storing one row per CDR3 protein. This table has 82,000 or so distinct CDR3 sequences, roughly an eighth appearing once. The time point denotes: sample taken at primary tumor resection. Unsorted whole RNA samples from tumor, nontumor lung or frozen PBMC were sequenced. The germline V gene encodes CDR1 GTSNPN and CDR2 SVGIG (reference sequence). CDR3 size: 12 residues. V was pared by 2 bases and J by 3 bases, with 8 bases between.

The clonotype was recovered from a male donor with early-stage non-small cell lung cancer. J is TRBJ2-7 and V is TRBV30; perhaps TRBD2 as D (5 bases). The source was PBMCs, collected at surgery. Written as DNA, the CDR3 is TGTGCCTGGAGTTCCGGACTCTACGAGCAGTACTTC. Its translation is CAWSSGLYEQYF.